Shown below are 19 T cell receptor beta chains from a single sample sequenced in a study of blood T cell repertoires in COVID-19 (dated by TCRdb to about 2020). Libraries were constructed by the immunoSEQ multiplex PCR assay. Imported from immuneACCESS, the table was reduced by TCRdb to in-frame sequences with V and J called. These copies leave out some clones; in studies compared against another copy, an unresolved V gene accounts for under half, and the cause of the remainder is not known. In this sample the table shows a few hundred thousand clones, roughly four fifths of which occur a single time. About 4.9% of the sample goes to the ten largest clones. Sequenced sample: PBMCs or T cells enriched from blood (not recorded which). The receptors derive from a woman between 45 and 60 years old who had recovered from COVID-19.

This clone occurred once. V gene TRBV7-2 combines with J gene TRBJ2-7; 7 positions match TRBD1. Looked up from germline, CDR1 is SGHTA and CDR2 is FQGNSA. The CDR3 is 17 residues long. With V trimmed by 7 bases and J by 3 bases, 18 bases remained unmatched. For the CDR3, the DNA is TGTGCCAGCACCCCGATAGGGGGCCGCAGGTGGGGCTACGAGCAGTACTTC. Translated, it gives CASTPIGGRRWGYEQYF.

This clone has a handful of counts. The chain links TRBV11-2 to TRBJ2-3; perhaps TRBD1 as D (6 bases). V shed 5 bases and J shed 2 bases, with 23 bases lying between them. CDR1 and CDR2 (germline): SGHAT, FQNNGV. This CDR3 region has 18 residues. For the CDR3, the DNA is TGTGCCAGCAGCCCCCAAAGGTTGGGACACGGCGTCACAGATACGCAGTATTTT. Translation: CASSPQRLGHGVTDTQYF.

This clone was counted between two and nine times. J is TRBJ2-7 and V is TRBV5-4; 11 nucleotides match TRBD2. Per the germline V gene, CDR1 is SGHNT and CDR2 is YYREEE (reference sequence). CDR3 length equals 16 residues. The ends lost 1 base at V and 2 bases at J; junction bases unmatched: 5. CDR3 amino acids: CASSLLLAGAAYEQYF. CDR3 DNA sequence: TGTGCCAGCAGCTTGCTACTAGCGGGAGCGGCCTACGAGCAGTACTTC.

V usage is TRBV7-8 and J usage is TRBJ2-7; 10 bases match TRBD1. Germline V gives CDR1 SGHVS, CDR2 FQNEAQ. The CDR3 length is 15 residues. After removal of 3 bases from V and 2 bases from J, the junction contained 4 bases not matched to a gene. Written as DNA, the CDR3 is TGTGCCAGCAGCTTGGACAGGGGGGCCACCTACGAGCAGTACTTC. It codes for CASSLDRGATYEQYF.

The J gene is TRBJ1-2, the V gene TRBV5-3, with TRBD1 as a possible D gene (5 bases). TRBV5-3 is designated an ORF whose function remains uncertain. The CDR3 runs to 15 residues. The V end was cut by 1 base, the J end by 4 bases, with 14 bases between. CDR3 nucleotides: TGTGCCAGAAGCTTGAGAAGGACACTTCCCTATGGCTACACCTTC. It codes for CARSLRRTLPYGYTF.

This clone has just a few counts. The CDR3 sequence is CASSRGLIYEQYF. In DNA form, the CDR3 reads TGTGCCAGCAGCAGGGGACTGATCTACGAGCAGTACTTC. This chain joins TRBV5-8 and TRBJ2-7, with D possibly being TRBD2 (6 bases). This CDR3 region has 13 residues. The ends were cut back, 4 bases at V and 3 bases at J, with 11 bases in the middle. Germline lookup yields CDR1 SGHTS and CDR2 YDEGEE.

The V call is TRBV5-4, the J call TRBJ1-2; a possible D gene is TRBD1 (6 bases). This CDR3 region has 14 residues. CDR1 SGHNT and CDR2 YYREEE come from the germline V gene (reference sequence). V gave up 4 bases and J gave up 7 bases, with 17 bases separating them. The CDR3 bases are TGTGCCAGCAGCGTTTACAGGGATGTCCTTGGCTACACCTTC. Translation gives CASSVYRDVLGYTF.

V is TRBV6-5 and J is TRBJ1-5, with D unclear. Germline V gene lookup returns CDR1 MNHEY and CDR2 SVGAGI. Trimming removed 6 bases at V and 1 base at J, with 13 bases between. This CDR3 is 15 amino acids long. This CDR3 is CASSSSVLSNQPQHF. The CDR3 nucleotides are TGTGCCAGCAGCTCCTCAGTCCTGAGCAATCAGCCCCAGCATTTT.

The chain joins TRBV5-1 to TRBJ1-6; 7 bases agree with TRBD1. CDR3 length: 17 amino acids. Trimming removed 0 bases from V and 0 bases from J; junction bases left unmatched: 3. CDR1 SGHRS and CDR2 YFSETQ come from the germline V gene. CDR3 bases: TGCGCCAGCAGCTTGGACAGGGGCCACTCCTATAATTCACCCCTCCACTTT. Amino acids: CASSLDRGHSYNSPLHF.

Concerning this clone: Other DNA sequences in this specimen translate into the identical CDR3. V is TRBV4-3 and J is TRBJ1-1; D call uncertain. Germline CDR1 is LGHNA and CDR2 is YSLEER. The CDR3 contains 13 residues. Trimming stripped 0 bases from V and 2 bases from J, with 4 bases between. CDR3 region: CASSQDRNTEAFF. The DNA for the CDR3 is TGCGCCAGCAGCCAAGATAGAAACACTGAAGCTTTCTTT.

V gene TRBV12-3 or TRBV12-4 combines with J gene TRBJ1-2, with TRBD1 identical over 7 bases. V gave up 2 bases and J gave up 8 bases; unmatched junction bases: 5. There are 13 residues in the CDR3. CDR3 nucleotide sequence: TGTGCCAGCAGTTTAATACAGGGGTTCGGCTACACCTTC. Residues: CASSLIQGFGYTF.

The chain combines TRBV7-3 with TRBJ2-1; TRBD2 matches at 7 bases. V was pared by 2 bases and J by 0 bases, with 4 bases of the junction left unmatched. Per germline, CDR1 SGHTA and CDR2 FQGTGA. This CDR3 is built from 16 residues. The DNA for the CDR3 is TGTGCCAGCAGCTTAGGGGGGGTGAGCTCCTACAATGAGCAGTTCTTC. Amino acids: CASSLGGVSSYNEQFF.

The gene calls are TRBV7-9 and TRBJ2-2, with D possibly being TRBD2 (7 bases). The V end was cut by 8 bases, the J end by 4 bases, with 20 bases between. The CDR3 contains 16 residues. Germline V gives CDR1 SEHNR, CDR2 FQNEAQ (reference sequence). The CDR3 region has the DNA TGTGCCAGCCCGGGGGGCGCTGCCGGTGGCACCGGGGAGCTGTTTTTT. Residues: CASPGGAAGGTGELFF.

The chain couples TRBV6-6 to TRBJ1-1; 12 nucleotides align to TRBD1. Losses at the gene ends were 5 bases for V and 1 base for J; bases not matched to a gene: 14. CDR3 length equals 19 residues. Germline V gene data show CDR1 as MNHNY and CDR2 as SVGAGI (reference sequence). The CDR3 DNA is TGTGCCAGCAGTCTCCGCATCCCGGGACAGGGGGCAGGGAACACTGAAGCTTTCTTT. Translating it yields CASSLRIPGQGAGNTEAFF.

This rearrangement joins TRBV25-1 to TRBJ1-2; 11 nucleotides agree with TRBD1. Germline values: CDR1 MGHDK, CDR2 SYGVNS. The CDR3 covers 15 residues. V shed 7 bases and J 8 bases; nucleotides not matched to a gene: 12. CDR3 region: CASTGFGQGAGGYTF. The CDR3 nucleotides read TGTGCCAGCACCGGATTCGGACAGGGGGCGGGCGGCTACACCTTC.

This clone was detected only once. The chain combines TRBV5-4 with TRBJ2-7; D may be TRBD1 (6 bases). The CDR3 consists of 15 residues. V was clipped by 3 bases and J by 2 bases, with 15 bases between them. CDR1 SGHNT and CDR2 YYREEE come from the germline V gene (reference sequence). This chain's CDR3 is CASSSGQFTTYEQYF. The DNA for the CDR3 is TGTGCCAGCAGCTCCGGACAGTTTACCACCTACGAGCAGTACTTC.

The chain has TRBV5-6 and TRBJ2-7, with 9 bases fitting TRBD1. The CDR3 is made up of 16 amino acids. V lost 1 base to trimming and J lost 1 base; unmatched junction nucleotides: 6. CDR1 and CDR2 from the germline V gene are SGHDT and YYEEEE. DNA for the CDR3: TGTGCCAGCAGCTTGATGGGACAGGGTATATCCTACGAGCAGTACTTC. Protein: CASSLMGQGISYEQYF.

As to this clone: This same CDR3 is encoded by further DNA sequences in the sample. The rearrangement links TRBV7-9 to TRBJ2-7; the D is unclear. Germline V gene lookup returns CDR1 SEHNR and CDR2 FQNEAQ (reference sequence). The CDR3 has 12 residues. Trimming took 5 bases from V and 2 from J, leaving 7 bases between them. The CDR3 nucleotides read TGTGCCAGCAGCCTCGACACCTACGAGCAGTACTTC. Encoded protein: CASSLDTYEQYF.

The chain combines TRBV7-2 with TRBJ1-2; 7 bases are a match to TRBD1. The junction had 14 bases not matched to a gene; V was cut back by 2 bases and J by 2 bases. CDR1 and CDR2 (germline): SGHTA, FQGNSA. The CDR3 has 18 residues. The DNA for the CDR3 is TGTGCCAGCAGCTTATGGAGGGGACAGAAGGGCCAAAACTATGGCTACACCTTC. This encodes CASSLWRGQKGQNYGYTF. The full variable domain, completed using reference TRBV7-2 and TRBJ1-2, is GAGVSQSPSNKVTEKGKDVELRCDPISGHTALYWYRQSLGQGLEFLIYFQGNSAPDKSGLPSDRFSAERTGGSVSTLTIQRTQQEDSAVYLCASSLWRGQKGQNYGYTFGSGTRLTVV.